Presented here are 17 T cell receptor beta chains from one specimen sequenced in a study of blood T cell repertoires in COVID-19 (TCRdb year 2020). The library came from the immunoSEQ multiplex PCR assay. TCRdb stores this immuneACCESS table with in-frame sequences only. Part of the clones is absent; in the studies checked, under half of the shortfall reflects unresolved V genes, and no reason is known for the rest. Here the sample has some 240,000 clones; 75% to 85% occur a single time. Of the sample, approximately 1.5% is held by the ten largest clones. Sequenced input: peripheral blood. The source of these receptors is a woman between 40 and 50 years old who had recovered from COVID-19.

The chain has TRBV3-1 (or the pseudogene TRBV3-2) and TRBJ2-3, with TRBD2 matching over 12 bases. The CDR3 covers 17 residues. V shed 1 base and J 1 base; nucleotides not matched to a gene: 3. Looked up from germline, CDR1 is LGHDT and CDR2 is YNNKEL (reference sequence). CDR3: CASSQGTSGAGTDTQYF. CDR3 bases: TGTGCCAGCAGCCAAGGGACTAGCGGGGCCGGCACAGATACGCAGTATTTT.

The chain links TRBV19 to TRBJ1-1; 8 bases line up with TRBD1. The CDR3 is 14 amino acids. Germline V lookup: CDR1 LNHDA, CDR2 SQIVND (reference sequence). Losses at the gene ends were 6 bases for V and 5 bases for J; bases not matched to a gene: 8. The CDR3 DNA reads TGTGCCAGTAGAACTACAGGGGGGAGGACTGAAGCTTTCTTT. Its translation: CASRTTGGRTEAFF.

This clone has just a few counts. The chain links TRBV12-3 or TRBV12-4 to TRBJ1-5; D remains ambiguous. V was shortened by 6 bases and J by 9 bases, with 9 bases between the two germline ends. The CDR3 runs 11 residues. The CDR3 bases are TGTGCCAGCAGCCGTGGAGGGCCCCAGCATTTT. This encodes CASSRGGPQHF.

The rearrangement joins TRBV7-8 to TRBJ2-5, with D perhaps TRBD2 (6 bases). Looked up from germline, CDR1 is SGHVS and CDR2 is FQNEAQ. The CDR3 loop spans 14 amino acids. V was clipped by 5 bases and J by 1 base, with 11 bases between them. DNA of the CDR3: TGTGCCAGCAGCCCGCAGACTAGCCAAGAGACCCAGTACTTC. Translated: CASSPQTSQETQYF.

The chain carries TRBV5-4 and TRBJ2-5, with a tentative D call TRBD1 (5 bases). Trimming took 6 bases from V and 1 from J, leaving 19 bases between them. CDR1 SGHNT and CDR2 YYREEE come from the germline V gene (reference sequence). There are 16 residues in the CDR3. CDR3 protein: CASTLGARNIQETQYF. The CDR3 DNA sequence: TGTGCCAGCACTCTTGGGGCTCGTAATATCCAAGAGACCCAGTACTTC.

The chain carries TRBV7-2 and TRBJ2-1, with D possibly TRBD1 on 5 matching bases. Germline V gene data show CDR1 as SGHTA and CDR2 as FQGNSA. The CDR3 runs 15 residues. The V gene lost 5 bases and the J gene lost 0 bases, with 11 bases spanning the gap. The CDR3: CASSQDSSSYNEQFF. The CDR3 nucleotides are TGTGCCAGCAGCCAAGACAGCAGCTCCTACAATGAGCAGTTCTTC.

This chain connects TRBV6-1 to TRBJ1-2; maybe TRBD1 (6 bases). V shed 4 bases and J shed 0 bases, with 18 bases lying between them. This CDR3 is 17 amino acids long. Looked up from germline, CDR1 is MNHNS and CDR2 is SASEGT. This chain's CDR3 is CASSARQAPKANYGYTF. The CDR3 nucleotides are TGTGCCAGCAGTGCGAGACAGGCTCCCAAAGCTAACTATGGCTACACCTTC.

The table lists this clone with a count of one. The genes are TRBV9 and TRBJ1-1; TRBD1 agrees at 9 bases. Germline CDR1 SGDLS, CDR2 YYNGEE. The CDR3 length is 16 residues. With 4 bases clipped from V and 3 bases from J, the junction kept 10 bases outside the gene matches. The DNA of the CDR3 is TGTGCCAGCAGCCCATACAGGGGGCGGCAAGACACTGAAGCTTTCTTT. Amino acids: CASSPYRGRQDTEAFF.

V gene TRBV5-1 combines with J gene TRBJ1-1, with D maybe TRBD1 (5 bases). CDR3 size: 13 residues. CDR1 is SGHRS and CDR2 is YFSETQ in the germline V gene. The V end was cut by 3 bases, the J end by 3 bases, with 9 bases between. CDR3 sequence (DNA): TGCGCCAGCAGCTCTCAGACAGACACTGAAGCTTTCTTT. This codes for CASSSQTDTEAFF.

This rearrangement joins TRBV20-1 to TRBJ1-1, with D perhaps matching TRBD1 (5 bases). V was pared by 5 bases and J by 7 bases, with 11 bases between. The CDR3 is 11 residues long. From germline, CDR1 is DFQATT and CDR2 SNEGSKA (reference sequence). The CDR3, as DNA: TGCAGTGCTCCAGGGCGGCTTGAAGCTTTCTTT. Protein sequence: CSAPGRLEAFF.

This clone occurred once. The V and J genes are TRBV18 and TRBJ1-2; unclear D gene. V lost 3 bases and J 4 bases, leaving 15 bases between the germline ends. This CDR3 has 15 residues. Germline V gives CDR1 KGHSH, CDR2 LQKENI. The CDR3: CASSPQVDTTYGYTF. The CDR3 nucleotides read TGTGCCAGCTCACCCCAGGTCGACACAACCTATGGCTACACCTTC.

This chain links TRBV2 with TRBJ2-1; 8 bases are shared with TRBD2. CDR3 size: 15 residues. CDR1 is SNHLY, CDR2 FYNNEI, per germline. Trimming at V came to 4 bases and at J to 6 bases, leaving 8 bases not matched to a gene. CDR3 sequence reads: CASSAGRLAFNEQFF. The CDR3 nucleotides are TGTGCCAGCAGTGCCGGACGACTAGCGTTCAATGAGCAGTTCTTC.

This chain links TRBV3-1 (or the pseudogene TRBV3-2) with TRBJ2-3, with 9 nucleotides matching TRBD2. J was trimmed by 1 base and V by 4 bases; bases with no gene match: 3. CDR1 is LGHDT, CDR2 YNNKEL, per germline (reference sequence). The CDR3 consists of 15 residues. The CDR3 here is CASSLASGGTDTQYF. The CDR3 nucleotides read TGTGCCAGCAGCCTGGCTAGCGGGGGCACAGATACGCAGTATTTT.

The chain links TRBV28 to TRBJ2-6; TRBD1 might be the D (5 bases). The CDR3 is 15 amino acids. V lost 2 bases to trimming and J lost 3 bases, with 8 bases between them. Germline loops: CDR1 MDHEN, CDR2 SYDVKM. The CDR3 loop is CASSLLTGGANVLTF. The DNA of the CDR3 is TGTGCCAGCAGTTTACTTACAGGTGGGGCCAACGTCCTGACTTTC.

The CDR3: CASSQVQRGGSTDTQYF. CDR3 DNA sequence: TGTGCCAGCAGCCAAGTTCAGCGGGGGGGGAGCACAGATACGCAGTATTTT. J is TRBJ2-3 and V is TRBV3-1 (or the pseudogene TRBV3-2); 10 nucleotides match TRBD2. Germline V gene data show CDR1 as LGHDT and CDR2 as YNNKEL (reference sequence). J gave up 0 bases and V 1 base, and 4 bases lay outside the gene matches. This CDR3 has 17 residues.

On this clone: This sample includes further DNA sequences coding for the same CDR3. This chain uses TRBV9 with TRBJ2-3; 8 bases map to TRBD2. From germline, CDR1 is SGDLS and CDR2 YYNGEE. The CDR3 has 15 residues. The trim removed 3 bases at V and 0 bases at J, leaving 3 bases unmatched. The CDR3 DNA reads as TGTGCCAGCAGCGCCATAGCGGGGAGCACAGATACGCAGTATTTT. Translating it yields CASSAIAGSTDTQYF.

This chain uses TRBV27 with TRBJ2-7, with a tentative D call TRBD2 (6 bases). Germline V gene sequence: CDR1 MNHEY, CDR2 SMNVEV (reference sequence). Trimming pared 2 bases from V and 3 bases from J, leaving 14 bases between. The CDR3 runs to 15 residues. The CDR3: CASSLGGTLGYEQYF. DNA for the CDR3: TGTGCCAGCAGTTTAGGGGGGACGTTAGGCTACGAGCAGTACTTC.